The present TCR beta chain was sequenced within a study of beta chain features in type 1 diabetes. The investigators reverse transcribed all of the isolated RNA, so they sequenced expressed TCRB transcripts. Using immunoSEQ multiplex PCR, the repertoire was profiled, and TCRdb retains in-frame clones only, with some absent. The repertoire consists of 130,000 to 150,000 clones, with about 7% occurring once and the leading ten covering 1.4%. The CDR3 length is 13 residues. Germline loops: CDR1 SNHLY, CDR2 FYNNEI. The V end was cut by 4 bases, the J end by 8 bases, with 12 bases between. This clonotype originated in a woman in her twenties or thirties in good health. The sequenced sample consisted of central memory CD4+ T cells from blood. The gene calls are TRBV2 and TRBJ2-1; tentative D call: TRBD2 (6 bases). In DNA, the CDR3 is TGTGCCAGCAGTGTTTGGAGGGGCGATGAGCAGTTCTTC. Translating it yields CASSVWRGDEQFF. Using reference TRBV2 and TRBJ2-1 for the parts outside the CDR3, the full variable domain is EPEVTQTPSHQVTQMGQEVILRCVPISNHLYFYWYRQILGQKVEFLVSFYNNEISEKSEIFDDQFSVERPDGSNFTLKIRSTKLEDSAMYFCASSVWRGDEQFFGPGTRLTVL.